The entry below describes one TCR beta chain. Its antigen is still unknown. The CDR3 consists of 15 residues. Trimming cost V 0 bases and J 5 bases, with 13 bases left between them. Germline V gives CDR1 SGHTA, CDR2 FQGNSA. This entry comes from a study of cytomegalovirus exposure and HLA in healthy donors. Study-level findings and limits: Later analysis revealed greater clonal expansion in HLA-associated TCR beta chains than in equally common others. TCR beta V- and J-gene trimming, according to a later analysis, was linked to a missense DCLRE1C variant. Through in vitro validation, a few CMV-associated chains were shown to be specific for CMV antigens. According to a later analysis, donors in an Asian-associated ancestry cluster reportedly had fewer N-insertions than the approximately 720-donor mean.

The PCR used 60 Vbeta and 13 Jbeta primers. This table comes from immunoSEQ multiplex PCR, and its TCRdb copy is limited to in-frame clones, with some not included. The sample yields about 160,000 clones, about four fifths seen once. The V and J genes are TRBV7-2 and TRBJ2-5; D may be TRBD2 (5 bases). The clonotype was recovered from a male donor in good health and CMV-seropositive. Sequenced material: PBMCs. The CDR3 coding sequence is TGTGCCAGCAGCTTAGCGCAATCGGGGTCGGAGACCCAGTACTTC. It yields the protein CASSLAQSGSETQYF.